One sample yielded the 5 T cell receptor beta chains listed below, sequenced in a study of blood T cell repertoires in COVID-19. TCRdb keeps only in-frame clones here, not all; method: immunoSEQ multiplex PCR. The sample carries some 38,000 clones, approximately 81% recorded once. Sequencing was performed on peripheral blood. These receptors all stem from a man between 60 and 75 years old in a cohort sampled during active COVID-19.

This chain uses TRBV2 with TRBJ1-3, with a tentative D call TRBD1 (6 bases). Germline CDR1 SNHLY, CDR2 FYNNEI. The CDR3 runs 14 residues. V was pared by 6 bases and J by 1 base, with 10 bases between. The CDR3, as DNA: TGTGCCAGCAGGGGGGCGACGTCTGGAAACACCATATATTTT. It is translated as CASRGATSGNTIYF.

The chain uses TRBV28 and TRBJ2-5; TRBD1 might be the D (6 bases). V lost 2 bases, J lost 6 bases, and 13 bases lay in between. The CDR3 is made up of 14 amino acids. The germline V gene has CDR1 MDHEN and CDR2 SYDVKM. The CDR3 DNA reads TGTGCCAGCAGTTTAGGGCGGACAGCGCAGACCCAGTACTTC. Its protein product is CASSLGRTAQTQYF.

The chain combines TRBV6-5 with TRBJ2-2, with D possibly matching TRBD1 (6 bases). CDR3 size: 15 residues. Trimming took 5 bases from V and 4 from J, leaving 14 bases between them. CDR1 is MNHEY and CDR2 is SVGAGI in the germline V gene. The DNA of the CDR3 is TGTGCCAGCAGTCCCCCAGGGGCTACCACCGGGGAGCTGTTTTTT. Encoded protein: CASSPPGATTGELFF.

This clone was found once. The rearrangement uses TRBV7-9 and TRBJ1-1; D gene unclear. Germline V gene sequence: CDR1 SEHNR, CDR2 FQNEAQ (reference sequence). This CDR3 is 12 amino acids long. Trimming removed 2 bases at V and 5 bases at J, with 6 bases between. This CDR3 is CASSLYQTEAFF. CDR3 DNA: TGTGCCAGCAGCTTATACCAGACTGAAGCTTTCTTT.

This clone was counted a single time. The chain carries TRBV6-1 and TRBJ2-3; a possible D gene is TRBD1 (6 bases). Germline V gene lookup returns CDR1 MNHNS and CDR2 SASEGT. CDR3 length: 14 residues. The V gene lost 2 bases and the J gene lost 0 bases, with 6 bases spanning the gap. CDR3: CASSEQGSTDTQYF. The CDR3 region has the DNA TGTGCCAGCAGTGAACAGGGGAGCACAGATACGCAGTATTTT.